Below are 30 T cell receptor beta chains sequenced from a single sample in a study of monozygotic twins with inflammatory bowel disease (dated by TCRdb to between 2018 and 2021). The library relied on 5' RACE. The reads were generated on an Illumina HiSeq 2500. The reads underwent TCRdb reprocessing, giving one record for each CDR3 protein sequence and no DNA. This sample's table carries hundreds of thousands of distinct CDR3 sequences. Clones ranked in the top ten supply roughly 2.2% of the sample. Specimen: blood. The receptors stem from a human donor with ulcerative colitis or Crohn's disease, or a healthy co-twin of an affected twin (not recorded which).

J is TRBJ2-5 and V is TRBV27; TCRdb proposes TRBD2, but this gene call is untestable without DNA. CDR1 and CDR2 from the germline V gene are MNHEY and SMNVEV (reference sequence). This CDR3 has 13 residues. This chain's CDR3 is CASKLAGGETQYF.

The J gene is TRBJ1-3, the V gene TRBV5-1. Per the germline V gene, CDR1 is SGHRS and CDR2 is YFSETQ. The CDR3 spans 15 residues. The CDR3 here is CASSLPSGSRNTIYF.

The CDR3 is CASSPRGGGNQPQHF. The chain uses TRBV7-8 and TRBJ1-5; TCRdb's D call of TRBD1 is untestable without DNA. This CDR3 region has 15 residues. Germline CDR1 and CDR2: SGHVS and FQNEAQ.

V and J are TRBV29-1 and TRBJ1-1. The germline gives CDR1 SQVTM, CDR2 ANQGSEA. CDR3 size: 12 residues. CDR3 sequence reads: CSVPYTNTEAFF.

The genes are TRBV29-1 and TRBJ2-3; TCRdb picks TRBD1, but there is no DNA to check that call. This CDR3 contains 17 residues. Germline loops: CDR1 SQVTM, CDR2 ANQGSEA. Here the CDR3 reads CSVGGTGFFASTDTQYF.

The J gene is TRBJ2-1, the V gene TRBV4-1; checking the TCRdb D call of TRBD2 is not possible without DNA. Looked up from germline, CDR1 is MGHRA and CDR2 is YSYEKL. The CDR3 is 17 residues long. The CDR3 loop reads CASSLISGGPSYNEQFF.

The V call is TRBV5-1, the J call TRBJ2-5; absent DNA, TCRdb's TRBD2 call cannot be checked. The CDR3 is made up of 14 amino acids. In germline, CDR1 is SGHRS, CDR2 YFSETQ. The CDR3 is CASSLDGGRKTQYF.

V usage is TRBV28 and J usage is TRBJ2-5; TCRdb's D gene call, TRBD2, goes unchecked for lack of DNA. CDR1 is MDHEN and CDR2 is SYDVKM in the germline V gene. This CDR3 is built from 17 residues. CDR3 region: CASRRDVFSGIQETQYF.

This rearrangement joins TRBV27 to TRBJ2-3; TCRdb selects TRBD1, and the lack of DNA leaves this call unchecked. Germline V gives CDR1 MNHEY, CDR2 SMNVEV (reference sequence). The length of the CDR3 is 14 residues. CDR3 sequence reads: CASSLGFAGDTQYF.

The gene calls are TRBV3-1 and TRBJ1-3. This CDR3 region has 15 residues. Germline CDR1 and CDR2: LGHDT and YNNKEL (reference sequence). The CDR3 is CASSQEFSSGNTIYF.

The chain couples TRBV7-3 to TRBJ2-1; there is no DNA to check the TCRdb D call of TRBD1. The CDR3 is 15 amino acids. CDR1 and CDR2 (germline): SGHTA, FQGTGA. CDR3 residues: CASSPTRDGYNEQFF.

The V gene is TRBV25-1, the J gene TRBJ2-1; the D call from TCRdb, TRBD1, cannot be confirmed without DNA. The CDR3 length is 18 residues. Germline CDR1 is MGHDK and CDR2 is SYGVNS. CDR3 in amino acids: CASNQQGTYSNSYNEQFF.

The chain links TRBV28 to TRBJ2-3; lacking DNA, the TRBD1 call made by TCRdb goes unchecked. The CDR3 totals 14 residues. CDR1 is MDHEN, CDR2 SYDVKM, per germline. CDR3 residues: CASGTHGGRDTQYF.

The J gene is TRBJ1-5, the V gene TRBV12-3 or TRBV12-4. The CDR3 is made up of 14 amino acids. The chain's CDR3 is CASSLVDSNQPQHF.

The V and J genes are TRBV19 and TRBJ2-5; TCRdb picks TRBD1, but there is no DNA to check that call. Germline-derived CDR1 and CDR2 are LNHDA and SQIVND (reference sequence). The CDR3 is 14 amino acids. This CDR3 reads CASSIGGDQETQYF.

The chain is built from TRBV6-1 and TRBJ2-5; TCRdb's D call, TRBD1, is unchecked because there is no DNA. The CDR3 covers 14 residues. Germline loops: CDR1 MNHNS, CDR2 SASEGT. This CDR3 reads CASRRQGARETQYF.

V usage is TRBV11-2 and J usage is TRBJ2-1. Germline V lookup: CDR1 SGHAT, CDR2 FQNNGV. The CDR3 length is 15 residues. CDR3 amino acids: CASSLDLGSYNEQFF.

The CDR3 is CASSLGGAAPGAFF. The chain combines TRBV7-2 with TRBJ1-1; TCRdb lists TRBD1, though no DNA is available to test this call. This CDR3 comprises 14 residues. In germline, CDR1 is SGHTA, CDR2 FQGNSA.

The chain has TRBV19 and TRBJ2-7; TCRdb returns TRBD2, unconfirmable since there is no DNA. This CDR3 is built from 15 residues. Germline V gives CDR1 LNHDA, CDR2 SQIVND (reference sequence). The CDR3 sequence: CASTLHSGSSYEQYF.

The chain's CDR3 is CAWSADGGTEAFF. The chain links TRBV30 to TRBJ1-1; no DNA is available, so the TRBD1 call from TCRdb remains unchecked. There are 13 residues in the CDR3. The germline V gene has CDR1 GTSNPN and CDR2 SVGIG (reference sequence).

The chain has TRBV28 and TRBJ2-4. The CDR3 totals 15 residues. Germline assignment: CDR1 MDHEN and CDR2 SYDVKM. The CDR3 reads CASSFGSLAKNIQYF.

J is TRBJ2-3 and V is TRBV7-3; TCRdb gives TRBD2 as the D gene, but with no DNA this cannot be confirmed. The CDR3 covers 15 residues. CDR1 is SGHTA and CDR2 is FQGTGA in the germline V gene. CDR3 sequence reads: CASSLLSGRTDTQYF.

The chain uses TRBV12-3 or TRBV12-4 and TRBJ1-6. The CDR3 consists of 13 residues. CDR3: CASSLMSASPLHF.

The chain employs TRBV19 and TRBJ1-1. This CDR3 has 15 amino acids. CDR1 and CDR2 (germline): LNHDA, SQIVND (reference sequence). This CDR3 reads CASSIVEAVNTEAFF.

The chain is built from TRBV7-8 and TRBJ2-1. Looked up from germline, CDR1 is SGHVS and CDR2 is FQNEAQ. There are 14 residues in the CDR3. CDR3 residues: CASSLTISYNEQFF.

The chain is built from TRBV2 and TRBJ1-2; TCRdb lists TRBD1, though no DNA is available to test this call. CDR3 length: 14 residues. Germline-derived CDR1 and CDR2 are SNHLY and FYNNEI. CDR3 sequence: CASSEQGQNYGYTF.

V is TRBV27 and J is TRBJ2-1. CDR1 MNHEY and CDR2 SMNVEV come from the germline V gene (reference sequence). This CDR3 comprises 15 residues. The CDR3 here is CASSFGQSSYNEQFF.

The CDR3 here is CSASVSNQPQHF. The rearrangement joins TRBV20-1 to TRBJ1-5. Germline CDR1 is DFQATT and CDR2 is SNEGSKA (reference sequence). The CDR3 covers 12 residues.

The CDR3 spells CASSPGWGGWNEQFF. This chain joins TRBV19 and TRBJ2-1; TCRdb's D call, TRBD1, is unchecked because there is no DNA. The CDR3 sequence is 15 residues long. CDR1 is LNHDA, CDR2 SQIVND, per germline (reference sequence).

The chain combines TRBV4-2 with TRBJ1-2; TCRdb's D gene call, TRBD1, goes unchecked for lack of DNA. The CDR3 runs to 16 residues. The germline CDR1 and CDR2 sequences are LGHNA and YNFKEQ. The CDR3 here is CASSQDVSTGSVGYTF.